Below are 14 T cell receptor beta chains sequenced from a single sample in a study of OX40 agonist ivuxolimab in advanced cancers. The assay was immunoSEQ multiplex PCR, and TCRdb's table has in-frame clones only and misses some. This table has some 41,000 clones, roughly nine tenths appearing once. This sample comprised CD4+ or CD8+ T cells sorted from blood, obtained in a trial of the OX40 agonist ivuxolimab. The receptors stem from an adult with an advanced solid tumor such as melanoma, head and neck, liver or kidney cancer.

The genes are TRBV7-3 and TRBJ1-4, with D tentatively TRBD1 (6 bases). This CDR3 is built from 15 residues. V was pared by 5 bases and J by 2 bases, with 12 bases between. CDR1 and CDR2 (germline): SGHTA, FQGTGA. CDR3 region: CASSPLGATNEKLFF. As DNA, the CDR3 is TGTGCCAGCAGCCCCCTGGGGGCCACTAATGAAAAACTGTTTTTT.

The chain couples TRBV7-2 to TRBJ1-6, with D unclear. Germline CDR1 SGHTA, CDR2 FQGNSA. This CDR3 has 13 residues. Trimming shortened V by 0 bases and J by 14 bases, and 11 bases separated the two germline ends. The CDR3 protein is CASSLATPRALHF. DNA of the CDR3: TGTGCCAGCAGCTTAGCTACGCCAAGAGCCCTCCACTTT.

The gene calls are TRBV5-4 and TRBJ1-6; no clear D gene. V lost 4 bases and J lost 9, with 20 bases in between. The germline gives CDR1 SGHNT, CDR2 YYREEE (reference sequence). The CDR3 length is 16 residues. This chain's CDR3 is CASSEGIGSGSSPLHF. The CDR3 nucleotides read TGTGCCAGCAGCGAAGGAATAGGATCGGGAAGTTCACCCCTCCACTTT.

The chain joins TRBV7-6 to TRBJ2-7; 7 nucleotides agree with TRBD1. V was pared by 6 bases and J by 1 base, with 12 bases of the junction left unmatched. The CDR3 consists of 16 residues. Germline loops: CDR1 SGHVS, CDR2 FNYEAQ. CDR3 protein: CASRTWTGGYSYEQYF. DNA of the CDR3: TGTGCCAGCAGGACTTGGACAGGAGGATATTCCTACGAGCAGTACTTC.

This chain joins TRBV7-9 and TRBJ2-3; no firm D call. Germline values: CDR1 SEHNR, CDR2 FQNEAQ (reference sequence). The ends were cut back, 5 bases at V and 2 bases at J, with 8 bases in the middle. This CDR3 comprises 13 residues. The CDR3 reads CASSPTHTDTQYF. The CDR3 DNA follows: TGTGCCAGCAGCCCTACGCACACAGATACGCAGTATTTT. The full variable domain, completed using reference TRBV7-9 and TRBJ2-3, is DTGVSQNPRHKITKRGQNVTFRCDPISEHNRLYWYRQTLGQGPEFLTYFQNEAQLEKSRLLSDRFSAERPKGSFSTLEIQRTEQGDSAMYLCASSPTHTDTQYFGPGTRLTVL.

The genes are TRBV6-5 and TRBJ1-4; 8 bases are shared with TRBD1. Trimming cost V 6 bases and J 4 bases; bases outside gene matches: 4. CDR1 is MNHEY, CDR2 SVGAGI, per germline. The length of the CDR3 is 14 residues. This CDR3 is CASSEGQVNEKLFF. CDR3 sequence (DNA): TGTGCCAGCAGCGAGGGACAGGTTAATGAAAAACTGTTTTTT.

The V call is TRBV7-2, the J call TRBJ1-2, with unresolved D. Trimming pared 5 bases from V and 7 bases from J, leaving 11 bases between. The germline V gene encodes CDR1 SGHTA and CDR2 FQGNSA. The CDR3 totals 12 residues. CDR3 protein: CASSLVGSGYTF. The CDR3 DNA reads as TGTGCCAGCAGCCTAGTGGGTTCTGGCTACACCTTC.

The rearrangement joins TRBV7-3 to TRBJ2-1; D uncertain. Between the trimmed V and J ends, which lost 4 bases and 5 bases, there was a span of 12 bases. From germline, CDR1 is SGHTA and CDR2 FQGTGA. The CDR3 is made up of 14 amino acids. This CDR3 reads CASSSSSSHNEQFF. Here the CDR3 DNA reads TGTGCCAGCAGCTCATCGTCTAGTCACAATGAGCAGTTCTTC.

The chain recombines TRBV9 with TRBJ2-3; D is ambiguous. Trimming shortened V by 0 bases and J by 7 bases, and 15 bases separated the two germline ends. The germline gives CDR1 SGDLS, CDR2 YYNGEE. The CDR3 is 15 residues long. CDR3 region: CASSVEGSLMNTQYF. DNA for the CDR3: TGTGCCAGCAGCGTAGAGGGTAGCTTGATGAATACGCAGTATTTT.

The chain combines TRBV2 with TRBJ2-7; tentatively, D is TRBD1 (6 bases). V lost 5 bases to trimming and J lost 3 bases, with 20 bases between them. This CDR3 spans 16 amino acids. Germline V gene sequence: CDR1 SNHLY, CDR2 FYNNEI. In nucleotides, the CDR3 is TGTGCCAGCAGTTTTCTAGCTCCGGGACAATTCTACGAGCAGTACTTC. This sequence encodes CASSFLAPGQFYEQYF. The full variable domain, in which reference TRBV2 and TRBJ2-7 provide the parts outside the CDR3, is EPEVTQTPSHQVTQMGQEVILRCVPISNHLYFYWYRQILGQKVEFLVSFYNNEISEKSEIFDDQFSVERPDGSNFTLKIRSTKLEDSAMYFCASSFLAPGQFYEQYFGPGTRLTVT.

This clone was seen only once. The J gene is TRBJ2-1, the V gene TRBV7-9, with 10 bases lining up with TRBD2. Germline V gene sequence: CDR1 SEHNR, CDR2 FQNEAQ (reference sequence). Trimming removed 2 bases from V and 14 bases from J; junction bases left unmatched: 6. The CDR3 has 13 amino acids. Written as DNA, the CDR3 is TGTGCCAGCAGCTTATTGGGGAGCGGGGGGGAGTTCTTC. Encoded protein: CASSLLGSGGEFF.

The V gene is TRBV6-5, the J gene TRBJ2-1; no definite D call. V shed 8 bases and J shed 1 base, with 12 bases lying between them. This CDR3 spans 14 amino acids. Germline-derived CDR1 and CDR2 are MNHEY and SVGAGI. Here the CDR3 reads CASGTGPSYNEQFF. The CDR3 DNA reads as TGTGCCAGCGGTACGGGTCCTTCCTACAATGAGCAGTTCTTC.

The V gene is TRBV2, the J gene TRBJ2-2; 11 bases match TRBD2. This CDR3 is built from 16 residues. Trimming removed 4 bases from V and 4 bases from J; junction bases left unmatched: 5. Looked up from germline, CDR1 is SNHLY and CDR2 is FYNNEI. The CDR3 reads CASSGSGGAITGELFF. In nucleotides, the CDR3 is TGTGCCAGCAGTGGTAGCGGGGGGGCTATCACCGGGGAGCTGTTTTTT.

In its sample, this clone was seen a few times. This chain uses TRBV5-5 with TRBJ2-7, with a tentative D call TRBD1 (6 bases). Per germline, CDR1 SGHKS and CDR2 YYEKEE (reference sequence). V was clipped by 0 bases and J by 4 bases, with 11 bases between them. This CDR3 contains 14 residues. The CDR3 DNA sequence: TGTGCCAGCAGCTTGGCGGGACACATATACGAGCAGTACTTC. Amino acids: CASSLAGHIYEQYF.